The clone carrying this T cell receptor (beta chain) turned up a few times. The record originates from a study of molecular identifiers for immune sequencing clone quantification. Generation of bulk TCR libraries relied on previously described methods and listed TCR primers. TCRdb recomputed calls from the PCR reads with MiXCR, one row per CDR3 protein. The sample gives about 640,000 distinct CDR3 sequences, 15% to 20% of which show up once; roughly 0.83% is in the top ten. Germline values: CDR1 LGHNA, CDR2 YSLEER. The CDR3 length is 17 residues. V lost 0 bases and J 0 bases, leaving 14 bases between the germline ends. Input for naive CD8 libraries was about 17,000 to 1,100,000 sorted cells; the RNA fraction used was 10%, 30% or 50%.

What was sequenced was naive CD8+ T cells from blood, with Jurkat cell RNA spiked in. The subset denotes: FACS-sorted CD8+CD4-CCR7+CD45RA+ naive T cells. The sequence was obtained from a human donor in good health. Some libraries in this study had Jurkat cell RNA spiked in. The chain couples TRBV4-3 to TRBJ1-2; no clear D. The CDR3 loop is CASSQDTCGSSNYGYTF. CDR3 nucleotide sequence: TGCGCCAGCAGCCAAGATACTTGCGGCAGCTCTAACTATGGCTACACCTTC.